These T cell receptor beta chains were read from a single sample in a study of blood T cell repertoires in COVID-19. Sequencing used immunoSEQ multiplex PCR; TCRdb keeps in-frame clones, though not all of them. The data show 95,000 to 150,000 clones, about 74% seen once. Sequencing was performed on peripheral blood. These receptors all come from a man aged 55 to 69 with acute or convalescent COVID-19. The CDR3 runs from the conserved cysteine through the conserved F or W. D genes are given only for firm matches. Size values are once, few and many counts, or a class for expanded clones, and some rows have none.

v_gene	j_gene	abundance	d_gene	CDR3aa	CDR3nt
TRBV7-2	TRBJ2-7	.	.	CASSPHSGRGAEQYF	TGTGCCAGCAGCCCCCACTCGGGCCGTGGGGCCGAGCAGTACTTC
TRBV2	TRBJ2-7	.	.	CASRAGGYEQYF	TGTGCCAGCAGGGCAGGAGGCTACGAGCAGTACTTC
TRBV18	TRBJ1-5	.	TRBD1	CASSPGQSDPQHF	TGTGCCAGCTCCCCGGGACAGAGCGATCCCCAGCATTTT
TRBV5-6	TRBJ1-4	few	.	CASSFGRNAPFF	TGTGCCAGCAGCTTTGGGAGGAACGCGCCGTTTTTT
TRBV28	TRBJ2-3	.	TRBD2	CASSSSGGDTQYF	TGTGCCAGCAGTTCTAGCGGGGGCGATACGCAGTATTTT
TRBV9	TRBJ1-3	.	.	CASSVGGAANTIYF	TGTGCCAGCAGCGTAGGCGGGGCGGCAAACACCATATATTTT
TRBV11-3	TRBJ2-3	.	.	CAREIMTGGGGDTQYF	TGTGCCAGGGAGATTATGACGGGAGGGGGCGGAGATACGCAGTATTTT
TRBV5-6	TRBJ2-1	once	.	CASSAGRRYNEQFF	TGTGCCAGCAGCGCGGGTCGGAGGTACAATGAGCAGTTCTTC
TRBV7-9	TRBJ1-1	.	TRBD1	CASSPWTGSNTEAFF	TGTGCCAGCAGCCCTTGGACAGGTTCGAACACTGAAGCTTTCTTT
TRBV5-1	TRBJ2-2	.	.	CASRQLSNTGELFF	TGCGCCAGCAGACAGTTATCGAACACCGGGGAGCTGTTTTTT
TRBV7-9	TRBJ1-2	.	TRBD1	CASSPWDRAVYGYTF	TGTGCCAGCAGCCCCTGGGACAGGGCCGTCTATGGCTACACCTTC
TRBV7-2	TRBJ2-6	.	.	CASSSKGAGANVLTF	TGTGCCAGCAGCTCGAAGGGGGCTGGGGCCAACGTCCTGACTTTC
TRBV25-1	TRBJ2-5	.	.	CASSEYWGTQETQYF	TGTGCCAGCAGTGAATATTGGGGGACTCAAGAGACCCAGTACTTC
TRBV5-1	TRBJ2-3	.	TRBD1	CASRYDRGVSTDTQYF	TGCGCCAGCAGATACGACAGGGGGGTCAGCACAGATACGCAGTATTTT
TRBV27	TRBJ2-7	.	TRBD1	CASSSAGTGSNEQYF	TGTGCCAGCAGTTCCGCCGGGACAGGGAGTAACGAGCAGTACTTC
TRBV3-1/TRBV3-2	TRBJ2-6	few	.	CASSQGPGANVLTF	TGTGCCAGCAGCCAGGGGCCTGGGGCCAACGTCCTGACTTTC
TRBV18	TRBJ1-1	.	.	CASSPADQGLEAFF	TGTGCCAGCTCACCCGCTGATCAGGGCCTTGAAGCTTTCTTT
TRBV9	TRBJ2-3	.	.	CASSVAQGRSTDTQYF	TGTGCCAGCAGCGTAGCCCAGGGTCGCAGCACAGATACGCAGTATTTT
TRBV27	TRBJ1-2	.	TRBD1	CASSFWDSPYGYTF	TGTGCCAGCAGTTTCTGGGACAGCCCCTATGGCTACACCTTC